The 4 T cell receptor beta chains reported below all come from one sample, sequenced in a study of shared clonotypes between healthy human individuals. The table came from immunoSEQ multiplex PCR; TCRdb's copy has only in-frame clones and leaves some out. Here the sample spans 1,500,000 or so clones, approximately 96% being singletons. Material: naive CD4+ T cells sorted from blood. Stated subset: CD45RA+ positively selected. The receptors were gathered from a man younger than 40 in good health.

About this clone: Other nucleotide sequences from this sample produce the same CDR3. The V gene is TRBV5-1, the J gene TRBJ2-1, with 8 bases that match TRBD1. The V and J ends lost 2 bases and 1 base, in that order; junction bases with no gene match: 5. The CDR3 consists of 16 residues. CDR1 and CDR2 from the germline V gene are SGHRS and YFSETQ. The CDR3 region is CASSFTGGSSYNEQFF. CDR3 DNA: TGCGCCAGCAGCTTTACAGGGGGATCTTCCTACAATGAGCAGTTCTTC.

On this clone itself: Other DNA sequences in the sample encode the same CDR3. The CDR3 protein is CASSSPGTGYEQYF. In DNA form, the CDR3 reads TGTGCCAGCAGTAGCCCCGGGACAGGTTACGAGCAGTACTTC. The chain joins TRBV28 to TRBJ2-7, with TRBD1 identical over 8 bases. The V and J ends lost 5 bases and 4 bases, in that order; junction bases with no gene match: 7. Germline CDR1 MDHEN, CDR2 SYDVKM. The CDR3 loop spans 14 amino acids.

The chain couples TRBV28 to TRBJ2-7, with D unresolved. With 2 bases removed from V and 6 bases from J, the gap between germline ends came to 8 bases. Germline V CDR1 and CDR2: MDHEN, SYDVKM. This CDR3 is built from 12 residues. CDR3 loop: CASSLVGVEQYF. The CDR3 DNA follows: TGTGCCAGCAGTTTAGTTGGGGTCGAGCAGTACTTC.

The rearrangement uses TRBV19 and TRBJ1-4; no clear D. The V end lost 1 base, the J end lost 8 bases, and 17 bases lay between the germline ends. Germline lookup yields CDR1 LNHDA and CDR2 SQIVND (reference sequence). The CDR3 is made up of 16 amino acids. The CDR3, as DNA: TGTGCCAGTAGTATAGCCCCGGGAAGGGTTTACGAAAAACTGTTTTTT. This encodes CASSIAPGRVYEKLFF. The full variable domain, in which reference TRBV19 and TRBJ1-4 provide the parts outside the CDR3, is DGGITQSPKYLFRKEGQNVTLSCEQNLNHDAMYWYRQDPGQGLRLIYYSQIVNDFQKGDIAEGYSVSREKKESFPLTVTSAQKNPTAFYLCASSIAPGRVYEKLFFGSGTQLSVL.